These 22 T cell receptor beta chains originate from one sample sequenced in a study of T cell clusters in autoimmune cytopenias. TRB rearrangements were amplified by touch-down multiplex PCR with mixed TRB-A/B primers. TCRdb reprocessed the multiplex PCR reads and stores each CDR3 protein as one record, lacking DNA. This sample contains about 8,300 distinct CDR3 sequences. TRB was amplified from approximately 230 ng of peripheral blood genomic DNA per sample. Sequenced: peripheral blood. These TCRs come from a human donor with an autoimmune cytopenia or autoimmune hepatitis (not recorded which).

The chain joins TRBV12-3 or TRBV12-4 to TRBJ2-7. This CDR3 comprises 13 residues. The CDR3 region is CASSTGTAYEQYF.

This chain joins TRBV19 and TRBJ2-1; lacking DNA, the TRBD1 call made by TCRdb goes unchecked. The CDR3 sequence is 13 residues long. Germline V gene lookup returns CDR1 LNHDA and CDR2 SQIVND (reference sequence). The CDR3 spells CASSPPGEYEQFF.

This chain uses TRBV20-1 with TRBJ1-6. This CDR3 comprises 13 residues. Looked up from germline, CDR1 is DFQATT and CDR2 is SNEGSKA (reference sequence). CDR3 amino acids: CSARSGRDSPLHF.

The chain links TRBV24-1 to TRBJ1-1; the TCRdb D gene call, TRBD1, has no DNA to confirm it. From germline, CDR1 is KGHDR and CDR2 SFDVKD. The CDR3 is made up of 15 amino acids. The CDR3 reads CATSDPGTGGTEAFF.

Measured by frequency, this clonotype is medium-sized (0.01 to 0.1%). V usage is TRBV6-2 or TRBV6-3 and J usage is TRBJ1-6. CDR3 length: 15 residues. In germline, CDR1 is MNHEY, CDR2 SVGEGT. The CDR3 protein is CASSYSGGLNSPLHF.

This chain uses TRBV12-3 or TRBV12-4 with TRBJ2-3; TCRdb reports TRBD2, a call that lacks DNA to check it against. This CDR3 is built from 14 residues. The CDR3 sequence is CASSPSGRTDTQYF.

This chain joins TRBV6-5 and TRBJ2-7; absent DNA, TCRdb's TRBD1 call cannot be checked. Per germline, CDR1 MNHEY and CDR2 SVGAGI. This CDR3 has 13 residues. CDR3 loop: CASGPSGQDEQYF.

V is TRBV19 and J is TRBJ2-1; TCRdb returns TRBD1, unconfirmable since there is no DNA. This CDR3 has 14 residues. CDR1 and CDR2 from the germline V gene are LNHDA and SQIVND (reference sequence). The CDR3 reads CASRETYHYNEQFF.

Judged by frequency, this clonotype is medium-sized. Here the CDR3 reads CASTRTPPYTEAFF. This chain uses TRBV5-5 with TRBJ1-1. CDR3 length equals 14 residues. Germline V gene lookup returns CDR1 SGHKS and CDR2 YYEKEE (reference sequence).

This chain links TRBV12-3 or TRBV12-4 with TRBJ2-3; the TCRdb D gene call, TRBD1, has no DNA to confirm it. The CDR3 is made up of 15 amino acids. The chain's CDR3 is CASSSRAGGTDTQYF.

Its frequency marks this clonotype as medium-sized. The chain carries TRBV24-1 and TRBJ2-3; TCRdb's D gene call, TRBD1, goes unchecked for lack of DNA. Germline V lookup: CDR1 KGHDR, CDR2 SFDVKD. The CDR3 has 14 amino acids. CDR3 protein: CATSAQGSFDTQYF.

V usage is TRBV7-9 and J usage is TRBJ2-5; the TCRdb call, TRBD2, lacks DNA for checking. Germline V gene sequence: CDR1 SEHNR, CDR2 FQNEAQ (reference sequence). The length of the CDR3 is 15 residues. This CDR3 reads CASSFGSGSQETQYF.

The rearrangement joins TRBV20-1 to TRBJ1-3. Per germline, CDR1 DFQATT and CDR2 SNEGSKA (reference sequence). This CDR3 spans 13 amino acids. This CDR3 reads CSASDAYGNTIYF.

The chain links TRBV18 to TRBJ2-5. CDR1 and CDR2 from the germline V gene are KGHSH and LQKENI. The length of the CDR3 is 13 residues. This CDR3 reads CASSPPSGETQYF.

The J gene is TRBJ2-7, the V gene TRBV11-1; TCRdb outputs TRBD1, but without DNA this stays unchecked. CDR1 and CDR2 (germline): SGHAT, FQDESV (reference sequence). This CDR3 comprises 14 residues. The CDR3: CASSLQGNGYEQYF.

The CDR3 region is CASSTNLAGFLYNEQFF. V usage is TRBV27 and J usage is TRBJ2-1; TCRdb reports TRBD2, a call that lacks DNA to check it against. The length of the CDR3 is 17 residues. Germline CDR1 MNHEY, CDR2 SMNVEV (reference sequence).

This clonotype ranks as medium-sized in terms of frequency. The chain joins TRBV27 to TRBJ1-2. The CDR3 spans 13 residues. In germline, CDR1 is MNHEY, CDR2 SMNVEV (reference sequence). This chain's CDR3 is CATRRGSGDGYTF.

This clonotype is called medium-sized based on its frequency. The CDR3 sequence is CASSLGQGLEYF. The V and J genes are TRBV5-5 and TRBJ2-4; the TCRdb D gene call, TRBD1, has no DNA to confirm it. Germline CDR1 SGHKS, CDR2 YYEKEE (reference sequence). The CDR3 extends over 12 amino acids. Filled out from reference TRBV5-5 and TRBJ2-4, the complete variable domain reads DAGVTQSPTHLIKTRGQQVTLRCSPISGHKSVSWYQQVLGQGPQFIFQYYEKEERGRGNFPDRFSARQFPNYSSELNVNALLLGDSALYLCASSLGQGLEYFGAGTRLSVL.

The chain couples TRBV20-1 to TRBJ2-1; TCRdb's D call of TRBD2 is untestable without DNA. CDR3 length equals 14 residues. Germline V lookup: CDR1 DFQATT, CDR2 SNEGSKA (reference sequence). CDR3 amino acids: CSARVGGVLNEQFF.

The rearrangement joins TRBV6-2 or TRBV6-3 to TRBJ2-3; with no DNA, the TCRdb D assignment of TRBD1 cannot be verified. Germline V gene lookup returns CDR1 MNHEY and CDR2 SVGEGT. The CDR3 has 15 residues. CDR3 loop: CAISESDRGRDTQYF.

This rearrangement joins TRBV5-3 to TRBJ2-3; TCRdb's D gene call, TRBD2, goes unchecked for lack of DNA. TRBV5-3 carries the ORF label, with uncertain function. CDR3 length: 16 residues. This CDR3 reads CASSSSTSGVADTQYF.

This clonotype ranks as medium-sized in terms of frequency. The V call is TRBV20-1, the J call TRBJ2-3; TCRdb lists TRBD2, though no DNA is available to test this call. This CDR3 region has 17 residues. Germline V gene lookup returns CDR1 DFQATT and CDR2 SNEGSKA (reference sequence). The CDR3 sequence: CSAEQGTAGSSTDTQYF.